The clone carrying this TCR beta chain was picked up one time. The antigen is undetermined. CDR3 length: 17 amino acids. Germline V gene lookup returns CDR1 MDHEN and CDR2 SYDVKM. Trimming removed 6 bases from V and 0 bases from J; junction bases left unmatched: 12. This sample was taken from a study of shared clonotypes between healthy human individuals. Overall study findings and caveats: The study drew on few donors, limiting represented genetic and exposure-history diversity.

The assay was run at deep level. Replicate sorted-subset PCRs were loaded with roughly 200 ng DNA, 30,000 to 35,000 T cell genomes. TCRdb's copy holds only in-frame clones and misses some; the assay was immunoSEQ multiplex PCR. This sample has millions of clones, with approximately 90% found just once. Into CD45RA+ naive and CD45RA-negative memory subsets, the CD4+ cells were split. The clonotype comes from a man younger than 35 in good health. Material: naive CD4+ T cells sorted from blood. Subset specified: CD45RA+ positively selected. V gene TRBV28 combines with J gene TRBJ2-3; 7 bases are shared with TRBD2. CDR3 DNA sequence: TGTGCCAGCAGCCCATCGGCGGGAGCGGAGAGCACAGATACGCAGTATTTT. Its protein is CASSPSAGAESTDTQYF.